These T cell receptor beta chains were read from a single sample in a study of neurological immune-mediated disorders. TCRdb called the 5' RACE reads again in MiXCR, with one record for every CDR3 protein. The data contain tens of thousands of distinct CDR3 sequences, 4.1% of them seen just once; the ten biggest clones take up just over 2.5%. Sequenced: PBMCs. All receptors come from a man aged 50-59 years with multiple sclerosis. Both conserved end residues are part of each CDR3. D genes are given only for firm matches. Some rows mark clone size as missing; the rest say once, few, many or name a class of expanded clone.

V gene	CDR3 length	J gene	D gene	clone size	CDR3 DNA	CDR3 protein
TRBV5-8	15	TRBJ2-3	TRBD1	many	TGTGCCAGCAGCTTGGGGGACAGGCCGTCTGATACGCAGTATTTT	CASSLGDRPSDTQYF
TRBV2	15	TRBJ1-4	NA	many	TGTGCCAGCAGGCAGGGGAGGACCATAAATGAAAAACTGTTTTTT	CASRQGRTINEKLFF
TRBV6-5	14	TRBJ2-3	NA	many	TGTGCCAGCAGTTACTCTCAGGCCACAGATACGCAGTATTTT	CASSYSQATDTQYF
TRBV5-1	13	TRBJ1-1	NA	many	TGCGCCAGCAGCTTCGCAGGTGGCTTTGAAGCTTTCTTT	CASSFAGGFEAFF
TRBV20-1	14	TRBJ1-1	NA	many	TGCAGTGCTAGGAGAACAGATCCGAACACTGAAGCTTTCTTT	CSARRTDPNTEAFF
TRBV29-1	14	TRBJ2-2	NA	many	TGCAGCGTCGGAACAGGGACGAACACCGGGGAGCTGTTTTTT	CSVGTGTNTGELFF
TRBV7-8	16	TRBJ2-1	TRBD2	many	TGTGCCAGCAGCCCTAAAAGGACTAGCTCCTACAATGAGCAGTTCTTC	CASSPKRTSSYNEQFF
TRBV3-1	16	TRBJ1-4	TRBD1	many	TGTGCCAGCAGCCAAGATGGGACAGCCAATAATGAAAAACTGTTTTTT	CASSQDGTANNEKLFF
TRBV20-1	12	TRBJ1-1	NA	many	TGCAGTGCTAGTCATGGGTCCGGGGAAGCTTTCTTT	CSASHGSGEAFF
TRBV5-1	15	TRBJ1-2	NA	NA	TGCGCCAGCAGCTTGGATGTCAGGGAGCGTGGTGGCTACACCTTC	CASSLDVRERGGYTF
TRBV7-2	14	TRBJ1-1	NA	NA	TGTGCCAGCAGCTCCCGTACAGGGAACACTGAAGCTTTCTTT	CASSSRTGNTEAFF
TRBV12-3/TRBV12-4	15	TRBJ2-5	TRBD2	NA	TGTGCCAGCAGTGTCCAAGCGGGGGGTCGGGAGACCCAGTACTTC	CASSVQAGGRETQYF
TRBV7-2	16	TRBJ2-3	NA	many	TGTGCCAGCAGCTCTTTTAGCACTTCTAGCACAGATACGCAGTATTTT	CASSSFSTSSTDTQYF
TRBV5-5	15	TRBJ2-1	TRBD1	many	TGTGCCAGCAGCTTGTTAGGGACAGGGAGTAATGAGCAGTTCTTC	CASSLLGTGSNEQFF
TRBV29-1	12	TRBJ1-2	NA	many	TGCAGCGTTGATGAGGGAGTCCATGGCTACACCTTC	CSVDEGVHGYTF
TRBV4-3	17	TRBJ2-3	NA	many	TGCGCCAGCAGCCATCTCGCCGGGATCGAAAGAATAGATACGCAGTATTTT	CASSHLAGIERIDTQYF
TRBV12-3/TRBV12-4	12	TRBJ1-1	NA	many	TGTGCCAGCAGTTTAGGGGACCCTGAAGCTTTCTTT	CASSLGDPEAFF
TRBV7-6	14	TRBJ2-7	NA	few	TGTGCCAGCAGCGTTCGTGGGGGTTCCGAAGAGCAGTACTTC	CASSVRGGSEEQYF
TRBV5-1	15	TRBJ1-2	NA	many	TGCGCCAGCAGCTTGCTTGGACGGTCTTCCTATGGCTACACCTTC	CASSLLGRSSYGYTF
TRBV7-8	14	TRBJ1-1	NA	few	TGTGCCAGCAGCCCGGAACTGGGTGGGACTGAAGCTTTCTTT	CASSPELGGTEAFF
TRBV6-5	14	TRBJ1-6	NA	many	TGTGCCAGCAACCCGGGGGCGGTAAATTCACCCCTCCACTTT	CASNPGAVNSPLHF
TRBV7-3	14	TRBJ2-5	TRBD2	many	TGTGCCAGCAGCCGACTAGCGGGGGAGGAGACCCAGTACTTC	CASSRLAGEETQYF
TRBV15	13	TRBJ1-1	NA	many	TGTGCCACCAGCAGACAAGGGGTAACTGAAGCTTTCTTT	CATSRQGVTEAFF
TRBV20-1	16	TRBJ1-5	NA	many	TGCAGTGCTAGAGATGCCCGACTCAGTAGCAATCAGCCCCAGCATTTT	CSARDARLSSNQPQHF
TRBV5-1	15	TRBJ2-6	NA	many	TGCGCCAGCAGCTTTAGTAGCTCTGGGGCCAACGTCCTGACTTTC	CASSFSSSGANVLTF
TRBV5-6	13	TRBJ2-5	TRBD1	many	TGTGCCAGCAGCTTCACAGGGGTCGAGACCCAGTACTTC	CASSFTGVETQYF